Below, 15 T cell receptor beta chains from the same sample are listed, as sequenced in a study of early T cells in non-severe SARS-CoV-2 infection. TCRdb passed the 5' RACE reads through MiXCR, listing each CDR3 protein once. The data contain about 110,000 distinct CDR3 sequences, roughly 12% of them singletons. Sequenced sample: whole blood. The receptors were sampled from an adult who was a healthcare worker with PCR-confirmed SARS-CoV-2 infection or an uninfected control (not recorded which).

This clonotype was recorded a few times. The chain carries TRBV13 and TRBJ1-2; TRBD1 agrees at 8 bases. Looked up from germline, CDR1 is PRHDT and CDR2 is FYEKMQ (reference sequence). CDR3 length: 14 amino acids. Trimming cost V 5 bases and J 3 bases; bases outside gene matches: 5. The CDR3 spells CASSLGTGDYGYTF. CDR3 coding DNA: TGTGCCAGCAGCCTCGGGACAGGAGACTATGGCTACACCTTC.

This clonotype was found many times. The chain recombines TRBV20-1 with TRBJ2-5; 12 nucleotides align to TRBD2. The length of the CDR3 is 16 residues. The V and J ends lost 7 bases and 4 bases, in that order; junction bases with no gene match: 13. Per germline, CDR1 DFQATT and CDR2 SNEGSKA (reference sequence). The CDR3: CSVIRMTSGGRETQYF. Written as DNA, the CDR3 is TGCAGTGTCATACGGATGACTAGCGGGGGTCGAGAGACCCAGTACTTC.

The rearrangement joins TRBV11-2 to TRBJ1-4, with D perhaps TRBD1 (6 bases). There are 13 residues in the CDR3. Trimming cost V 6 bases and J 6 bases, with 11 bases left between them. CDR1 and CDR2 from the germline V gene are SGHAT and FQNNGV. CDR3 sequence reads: CASRQGLDEKLFF. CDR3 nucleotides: TGTGCCAGCAGACAGGGTTTAGATGAAAAACTGTTTTTT.

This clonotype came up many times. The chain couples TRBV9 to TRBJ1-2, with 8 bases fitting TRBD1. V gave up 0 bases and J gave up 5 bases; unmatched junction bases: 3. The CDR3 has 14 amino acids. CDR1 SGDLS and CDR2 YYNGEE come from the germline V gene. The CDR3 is CASSVVGQGYGYTF. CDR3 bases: TGTGCCAGCAGCGTAGTAGGACAGGGATATGGCTACACCTTC.

CDR3 in amino acids: CASSLGGLRENTIYF. For the CDR3, the DNA is TGCGCCAGCAGCTTGGGAGGGCTAAGAGAAAACACCATATATTTT. The chain employs TRBV5-1 and TRBJ1-3; unclear D gene. CDR1 and CDR2 (germline): SGHRS, YFSETQ. The CDR3 totals 15 residues. V shed 0 bases and J shed 6 bases, with 13 bases lying between them.

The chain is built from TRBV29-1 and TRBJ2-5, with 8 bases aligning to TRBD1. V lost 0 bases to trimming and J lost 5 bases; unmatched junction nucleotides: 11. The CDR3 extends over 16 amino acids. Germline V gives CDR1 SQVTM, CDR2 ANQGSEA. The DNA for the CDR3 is TGCAGCGTTGAAGATCCGGAGACAGGGGAGTGGGAGACCCAGTACTTC. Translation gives CSVEDPETGEWETQYF.

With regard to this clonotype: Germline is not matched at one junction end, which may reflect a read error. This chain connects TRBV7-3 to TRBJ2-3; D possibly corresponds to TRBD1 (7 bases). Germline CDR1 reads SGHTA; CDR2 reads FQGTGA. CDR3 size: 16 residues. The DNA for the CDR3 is TGTACCAGCAGCTTAGGGCGGGACAGACGCACAGATACGCAGTATTTT. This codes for CTSSLGRDRRTDTQYF.

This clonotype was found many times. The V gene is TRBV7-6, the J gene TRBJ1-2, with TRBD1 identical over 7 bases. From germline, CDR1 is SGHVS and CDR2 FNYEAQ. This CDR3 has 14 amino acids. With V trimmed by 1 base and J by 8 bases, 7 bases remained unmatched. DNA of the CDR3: TGTGCCAGCAGCTTAGACAGGGGAGTAGGAGGCTACACCTTC. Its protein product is CASSLDRGVGGYTF.

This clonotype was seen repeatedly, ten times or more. CDR3 DNA sequence: TGTGCCACCAGTGATTCTCCTAGAATCCATGAGCAGTTCTTC. Protein sequence: CATSDSPRIHEQFF. V and J are TRBV24-1 and TRBJ2-1; D unclear. Trimming stripped 2 bases from V and 8 bases from J, with 12 bases between. This CDR3 has 14 amino acids. The germline gives CDR1 KGHDR, CDR2 SFDVKD.

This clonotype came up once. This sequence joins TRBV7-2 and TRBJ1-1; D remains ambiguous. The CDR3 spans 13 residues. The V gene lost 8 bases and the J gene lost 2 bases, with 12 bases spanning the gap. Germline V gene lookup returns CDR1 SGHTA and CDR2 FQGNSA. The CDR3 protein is CASCRRINTEAFF. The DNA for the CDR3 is TGTGCCAGCTGCCGCAGGATAAACACTGAAGCTTTCTTT.

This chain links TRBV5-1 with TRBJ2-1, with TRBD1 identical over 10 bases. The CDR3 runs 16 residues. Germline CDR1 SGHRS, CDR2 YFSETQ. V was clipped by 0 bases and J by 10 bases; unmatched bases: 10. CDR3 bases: TGCGCCAGCAGCTTGGGCTCCGGACAGGGGGTTGGGGAGCAGTTCTTC. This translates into CASSLGSGQGVGEQFF.

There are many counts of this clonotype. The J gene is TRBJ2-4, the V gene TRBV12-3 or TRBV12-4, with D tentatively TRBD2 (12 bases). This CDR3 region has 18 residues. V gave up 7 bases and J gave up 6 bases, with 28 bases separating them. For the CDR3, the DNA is TGTGCCAGCACCGGACAGGGGGCGACTAGCGGGAGTCGAAACATTCAGTACTTC. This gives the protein CASTGQGATSGSRNIQYF.

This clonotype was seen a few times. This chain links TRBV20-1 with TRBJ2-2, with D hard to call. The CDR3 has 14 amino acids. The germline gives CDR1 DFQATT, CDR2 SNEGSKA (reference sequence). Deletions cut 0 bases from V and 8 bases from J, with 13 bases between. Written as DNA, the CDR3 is TGCAGTGCTAGAGAGTACCAAGGCCGGGGGGAGCTGTTTTTT. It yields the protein CSAREYQGRGELFF.

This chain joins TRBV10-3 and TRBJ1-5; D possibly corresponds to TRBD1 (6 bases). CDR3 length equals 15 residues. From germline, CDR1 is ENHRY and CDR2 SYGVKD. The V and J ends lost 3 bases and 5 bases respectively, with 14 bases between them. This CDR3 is CAISDPGRGDQPQHF. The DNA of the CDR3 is TGTGCCATCAGTGACCCGGGGAGGGGGGATCAGCCCCAGCATTTT.

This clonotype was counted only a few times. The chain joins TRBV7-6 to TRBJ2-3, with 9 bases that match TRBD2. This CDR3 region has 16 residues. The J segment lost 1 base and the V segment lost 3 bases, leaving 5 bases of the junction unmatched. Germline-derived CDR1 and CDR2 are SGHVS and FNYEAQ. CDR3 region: CASSLGSGGGTDTQYF. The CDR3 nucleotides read TGTGCCAGCAGCTTGGGTAGCGGGGGAGGCACAGATACGCAGTATTTT.